This T cell receptor (beta chain) comes out of a study of T cell responses to AZD1222 COVID-19 vaccine. CDR3 length equals 17 residues. The germline CDR1 and CDR2 sequences are SGHDN and FVKESK. With 0 bases removed from V and 0 bases from J, the gap between germline ends came to 15 bases. Here immunoSEQ multiplex PCR was the method, and the copy in TCRdb shows in-frame clones only, minus some. Here the sample spans about 72,000 clones, approximately 90% being singletons. About this clone: Its antigen is unknown.

Overall study findings and caveats: Spike-specific TCR breadth and depth went up after people got two AZD1222 doses. Donors skewed white British and female; clonal diversity was possibly underestimated.

This material consisted of peripheral blood, taken 28 days after the second AZD1222 dose. The chain employs TRBV14 and TRBJ2-7, with D possibly matching TRBD1 (6 bases). The source is an adult who received the AZD1222 COVID-19 vaccine. CDR3 in DNA: TGTGCCAGCAGCCAAGAGGGGACAACTACCCTCTCCTACGAGCAGTACTTC. Its translation: CASSQEGTTTLSYEQYF.